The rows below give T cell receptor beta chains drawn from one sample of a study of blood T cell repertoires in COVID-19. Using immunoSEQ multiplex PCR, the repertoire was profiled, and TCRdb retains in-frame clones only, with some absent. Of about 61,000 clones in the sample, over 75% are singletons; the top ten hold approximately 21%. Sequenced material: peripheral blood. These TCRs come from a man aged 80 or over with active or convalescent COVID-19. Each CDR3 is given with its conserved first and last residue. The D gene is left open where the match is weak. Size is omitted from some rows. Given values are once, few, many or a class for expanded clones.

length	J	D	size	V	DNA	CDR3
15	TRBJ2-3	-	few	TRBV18	TGTGCCAGCTCACCGTTGGGGCGGGAAACAGATACGCAGTATTTT	CASSPLGRETDTQYF
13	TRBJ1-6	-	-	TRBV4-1	TGCGCCAGCAGCCAAGAGGGCGTTCGGCCCCTCCACTTT	CASSQEGVRPLHF
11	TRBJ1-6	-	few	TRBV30	TGTGCCTGGAGTGTTTGGGAGGCCCTCCACTTT	CAWSVWEALHF
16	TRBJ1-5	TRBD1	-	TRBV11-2	TGTGCCAGCAGCTTAGACCGGACAGGGAACAATCAGCCCCAGCATTTT	CASSLDRTGNNQPQHF
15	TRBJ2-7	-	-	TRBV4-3	TGCGCCAGCAGCCAAGACCGAGGGTTCGCCTACGAGCAGTACTTC	CASSQDRGFAYEQYF
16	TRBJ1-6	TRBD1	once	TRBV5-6	TGTGCCAGCAGCTTGGCCCTGACAGGGACTAATTCACCCCTCCACTTT	CASSLALTGTNSPLHF
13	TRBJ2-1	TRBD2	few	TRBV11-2	TGTGCCAGCAGCGCGGGACTAGCAGGTGAGCAGTTCTTC	CASSAGLAGEQFF
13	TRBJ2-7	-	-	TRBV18	TGTGCCAGCTCAGCTCAAGAGACCTACGAGCAGTACTTC	CASSAQETYEQYF
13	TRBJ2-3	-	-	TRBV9	TGTGCCAGCAGCCCGCCAGGCACAGATACGCAGTATTTT	CASSPPGTDTQYF
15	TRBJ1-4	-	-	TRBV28	TGTGCCAGCAGGAAATTCACACCGACGGGTGAAAAACTGTTTTTT	CASRKFTPTGEKLFF
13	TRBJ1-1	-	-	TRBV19	TGTGCCAGTAGTATAGACAGGGGCACTGAAGCTTTCTTT	CASSIDRGTEAFF
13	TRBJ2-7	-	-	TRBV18	TGTGCCAGCTCACCACGGGGAGAGAACGAGCAGTACTTC	CASSPRGENEQYF
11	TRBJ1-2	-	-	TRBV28	TGTGCCAGCAACGAGATCTATGGCTACACCTTC	CASNEIYGYTF
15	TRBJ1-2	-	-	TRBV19	TGTGCCAGTAGCCCCTCGGGGGGCGGAAGCTATGGCTACACCTTC	CASSPSGGGSYGYTF
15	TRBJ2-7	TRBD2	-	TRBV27	TGTGCCAGCAGGCTGGCGGGAGAACCCCCCTACGAGCAGTACTTC	CASRLAGEPPYEQYF
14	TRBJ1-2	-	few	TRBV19	TGTGCCAGTAGATCCGGGACAAGTGACTATGGCTACACCTTC	CASRSGTSDYGYTF
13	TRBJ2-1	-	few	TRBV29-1	TGCAGCGGGAGGGCCCCCTCCTACAATGAGCAGTTCTTC	CSGRAPSYNEQFF
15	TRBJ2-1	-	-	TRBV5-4	TGTGCCAGCAGCTTGTTCGGTACTAGCTTCTATGAGCAGTTCTTC	CASSLFGTSFYEQFF
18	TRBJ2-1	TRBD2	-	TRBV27	TGTGCCAGCCCCTTTAGACTAGCGGGAGGATTCTCCTACAATGAGCAGTTCTTC	CASPFRLAGGFSYNEQFF
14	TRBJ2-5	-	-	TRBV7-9	TGTGCCAGCAGCCCCAGATCAATCCAAGAGACCCAGTACTTC	CASSPRSIQETQYF
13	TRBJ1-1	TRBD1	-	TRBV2	TGTGCCAGCAGCTACAGGGGGCGCGCTGAAGCTTTCTTT	CASSYRGRAEAFF
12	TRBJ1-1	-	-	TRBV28	TGTGCCAGCAGTCAGACAAACACTGAAGCTTTCTTT	CASSQTNTEAFF
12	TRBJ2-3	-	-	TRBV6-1	TGTGCCAGCAGTGAAATGAGGGATACGCAGTATTTT	CASSEMRDTQYF
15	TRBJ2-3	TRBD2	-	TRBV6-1	TGTGCCAGCAGTGAAGGCGGGGGGGGAAAAGATACGCAGTATTTT	CASSEGGGGKDTQYF
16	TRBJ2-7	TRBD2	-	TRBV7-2	TGTGCCAGCAGCTTAGGAATCCTGGCGGGAGACTACGAGCAGTACTTC	CASSLGILAGDYEQYF
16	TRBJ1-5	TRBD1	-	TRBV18	TGTGCCAGCTCACCCCAGGGGGGATATAGCAATCAGCCCCAGCATTTT	CASSPQGGYSNQPQHF
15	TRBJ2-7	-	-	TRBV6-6	TGTGCCAGCAGTTCCCCGCGGGACGCCCCCCGCGAGCAGTACTTC	CASSSPRDAPREQYF
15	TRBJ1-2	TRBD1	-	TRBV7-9	TGTGCCAGCAGAATAGAGGGACAGGGATCGGGGGGCTACACCTTC	CASRIEGQGSGGYTF
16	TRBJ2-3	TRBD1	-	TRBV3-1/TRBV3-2	TGTGCCAGCAGCTCCGGGGTCGACAGGGCCACAGATACGCAGTATTTT	CASSSGVDRATDTQYF
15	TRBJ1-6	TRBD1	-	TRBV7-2	TGTGCCAGCAGCGCGGGACAGCAATATAATTCACCCCTCCACTTT	CASSAGQQYNSPLHF
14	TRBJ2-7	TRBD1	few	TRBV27	TGTGCCAGCAGTGGACAGGGGAAAACCTACGAGCAGTACTTC	CASSGQGKTYEQYF
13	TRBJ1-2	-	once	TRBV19	TGTGCCAGTAGTAGACAGGTCTCGGGGGGCTACACCTTC	CASSRQVSGGYTF
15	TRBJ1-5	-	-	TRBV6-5	TGTGCCAGCAGGGCCGCGGGGTTTAGCAATCAGCCCCAGCATTTT	CASRAAGFSNQPQHF
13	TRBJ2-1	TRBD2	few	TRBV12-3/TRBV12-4	TGTGCCAGCAGTTTCGACACGGGAGGGTGGCAAATCTTC	CASSFDTGGWQIF
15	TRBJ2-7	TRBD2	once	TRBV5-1	TGCGCCAGCAGTCGGAATAGCGGGGGTCCCTACGAGCAGTACTTC	CASSRNSGGPYEQYF
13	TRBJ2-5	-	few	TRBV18	TGTGCCAGCTCACCATCTACAGTGGAGACCCAGTACTTC	CASSPSTVETQYF
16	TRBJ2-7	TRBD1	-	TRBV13	TGTGCCAGCAGCTTAGACTTTACCGACAGGGACTACGAGCAGTACTTC	CASSLDFTDRDYEQYF
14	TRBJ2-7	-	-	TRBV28	TGTGCCAGCAGACCTTCGCAGGGGAGCTACGAGCAGTACTTC	CASRPSQGSYEQYF
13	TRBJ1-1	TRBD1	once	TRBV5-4	TGTGCCACAGGGGGCGGGACAGCCACTGAAGCTTTCTTT	CATGGGTATEAFF
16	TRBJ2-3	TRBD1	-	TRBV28	TGTGCCAGCAGTTTAAGGGACAGGGGGCTGGCAGATACGCAGTATTTT	CASSLRDRGLADTQYF
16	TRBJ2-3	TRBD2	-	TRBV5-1	TGCGCCAGCAGCTTGGTTTTGCGGGGGAGCACAGATACGCAGTATTTT	CASSLVLRGSTDTQYF
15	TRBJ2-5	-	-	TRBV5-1	TGCGCCAGCAATCGCGGCGGGGAGACTCAAGAGACCCAGTACTTC	CASNRGGETQETQYF
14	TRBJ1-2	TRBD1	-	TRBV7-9	TGTGCCAGCAGCTCCCCGGGACAGGGGTATGGCTACACCTTC	CASSSPGQGYGYTF
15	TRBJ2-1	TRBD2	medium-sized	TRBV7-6	TGTGCCAGCAGCTTAGAACGGGGGGGAGGGAATGAGCAGTTCTTC	CASSLERGGGNEQFF
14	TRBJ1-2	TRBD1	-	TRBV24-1	TGTGCCACCAGTGATATCCGAGACAGGGGTGGCTACACCTTC	CATSDIRDRGGYTF
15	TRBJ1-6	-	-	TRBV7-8	TGTGCCAGCAGCTTAGGACAGGTTGGGGATGCACCCCTCCACTTT	CASSLGQVGDAPLHF
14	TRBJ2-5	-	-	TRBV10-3	TGTGCCATCAGATCCGGGACTGCTGAAGAGACCCAGTACTTC	CAIRSGTAEETQYF
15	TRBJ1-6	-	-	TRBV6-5	TGTGCCAGCAGTTACTCCTGGCAGGGCCACTCACCCCTCCACTTT	CASSYSWQGHSPLHF
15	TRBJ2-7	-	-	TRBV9	TGTGCCAGCAGCGTAGGGGGGGGCCGGTTCCACGAGCAGTACTTC	CASSVGGGRFHEQYF
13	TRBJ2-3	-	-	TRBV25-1	TGTGCCAGCAGTGTGGCAGGGACAGATACGCAGTATTTT	CASSVAGTDTQYF
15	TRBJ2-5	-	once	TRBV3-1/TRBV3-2	TGTGCCAGCAGCCACCTAGGGGTCGGTCGAGAGACCCAGTACTTC	CASSHLGVGRETQYF
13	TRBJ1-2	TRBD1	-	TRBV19	TGTGCCAGTAGTATAAAGGGGGCGCAGGGCTACACCTTC	CASSIKGAQGYTF
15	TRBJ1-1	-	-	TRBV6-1	TGTGCCAGCAGTTCATCACAGGGTCGGATCACTGAAGCTTTCTTT	CASSSSQGRITEAFF
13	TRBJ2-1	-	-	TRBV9	TGTGCCAGCAGCACCGGACTTTACAATGAGCAGTTCTTC	CASSTGLYNEQFF
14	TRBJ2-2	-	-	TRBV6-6	TGTGCCAGCAGTTACGGGCAGGGTATAGGGGAGCTGTTTTTT	CASSYGQGIGELFF
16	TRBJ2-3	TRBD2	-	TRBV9	TGTGCCAGCAGCCCAGGTACTAGCGGGGACACAGATACGCAGTATTTT	CASSPGTSGDTDTQYF
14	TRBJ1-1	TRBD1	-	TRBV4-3	TGCGCCAGCAGCCAACGACAGGGATACACTGAAGCTTTCTTT	CASSQRQGYTEAFF
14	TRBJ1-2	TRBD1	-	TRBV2	TGTGCCAGCAGAGGGGACAGGTCCTTCTATGGCTACACCTTC	CASRGDRSFYGYTF
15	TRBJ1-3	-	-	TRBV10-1	TGCGCCAGCAGTGAGTCCGGGGGGCTTGGAAACACCATATATTTT	CASSESGGLGNTIYF
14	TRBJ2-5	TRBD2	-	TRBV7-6	TGTGCCAGCAGCTTAAGCGGGGGACAAGAGACCCAGTACTTC	CASSLSGGQETQYF